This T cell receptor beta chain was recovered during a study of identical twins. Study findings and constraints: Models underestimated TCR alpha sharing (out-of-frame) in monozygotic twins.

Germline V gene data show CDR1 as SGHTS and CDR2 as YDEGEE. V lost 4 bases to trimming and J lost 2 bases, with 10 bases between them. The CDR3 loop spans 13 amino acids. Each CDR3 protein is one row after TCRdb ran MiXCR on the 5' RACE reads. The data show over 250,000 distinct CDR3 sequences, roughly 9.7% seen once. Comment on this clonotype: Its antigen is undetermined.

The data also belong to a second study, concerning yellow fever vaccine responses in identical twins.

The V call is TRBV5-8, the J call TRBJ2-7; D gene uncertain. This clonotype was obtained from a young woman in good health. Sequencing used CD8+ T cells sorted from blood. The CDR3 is CASSPFGTYEQYF. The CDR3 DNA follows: TGTGCCAGCAGCCCCTTTGGGACCTACGAGCAGTACTTC. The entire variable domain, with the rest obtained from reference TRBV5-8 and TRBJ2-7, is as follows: EAGVTQSPTHLIKTRGQQATLRCSPISGHTSVYWYQQALGLGLQFLLWYDEGEERNRGNFPPRFSGRQFPNYSSELNVNALELEDSALYLCASSPFGTYEQYFGPGTRLTVT.